These 21 T cell receptor beta chains originate from one sample sequenced in a study of CD8 T cells in Susac syndrome. It was with random hexamers that about 0.45 to 1 ug RNA was reverse transcribed. Using its own MiXCR run on the immunoSEQ multiplex PCR reads, TCRdb lists one record per CDR3 protein. The sample has 120,000 to 150,000 distinct CDR3 sequences, approximately 95% seen once. Sequencing was performed on CD4+ T cells from PBMCs. The receptor source for this set is a human donor with multiple sclerosis.

V usage is TRBV2 and J usage is TRBJ1-5, with D unresolved. This CDR3 comprises 13 residues. V lost 1 base to trimming and J lost 5 bases, with 6 bases between them. CDR1 and CDR2 (germline): SNHLY, FYNNEI. The CDR3 DNA sequence: TGTGCCAGCAGTGAAGAAGTGGATCAGCCCCAGCATTTT. Translation: CASSEEVDQPQHF. Full variable domain (missing parts from reference TRBV2 and TRBJ1-5): EPEVTQTPSHQVTQMGQEVILRCVPISNHLYFYWYRQILGQKVEFLVSFYNNEISEKSEIFDDQFSVERPDGSNFTLKIRSTKLEDSAMYFCASSEEVDQPQHFGDGTRLSIL.

The J gene is TRBJ2-1, the V gene TRBV5-1; 10 nucleotides align to TRBD2. V shed 0 bases and J 2 bases; nucleotides not matched to a gene: 5. The CDR3 sequence is 17 residues long. The germline gives CDR1 SGHRS, CDR2 YFSETQ. The CDR3 DNA follows: TGCGCCAGCAGCTTGGTAACTAGCGGGAAGACCTACAATGAGCAGTTCTTC. Translation: CASSLVTSGKTYNEQFF.

CDR3 protein: CASSRGGTNEKLFF. CDR3 nucleotide sequence: TGTGCCAGCAGCCGGGGGGGAACTAATGAAAAACTGTTTTTT. This chain connects TRBV7-2 to TRBJ1-4; possible D gene TRBD1, 5 bases. Germline V gene lookup returns CDR1 SGHTA and CDR2 FQGNSA. V lost 5 bases to trimming and J lost 1 base, with 8 bases between them. CDR3 length: 14 residues.

The gene calls are TRBV3-1 and TRBJ2-5; 8 positions agree with TRBD1. The CDR3 spans 17 residues. Germline V CDR1 and CDR2: LGHDT, YNNKEL (reference sequence). V shed 1 base, J shed 6 bases, and the junction held 13 bases outside the gene matches. CDR3 sequence (DNA): TGTGCCAGCAGCCAAGGGGGTACCCAGGGGGCCCGGCAGACCCAGTACTTC. It translates to CASSQGGTQGARQTQYF.

The rearrangement uses TRBV5-1 and TRBJ2-1; 8 nucleotides agree with TRBD2. Germline CDR1 and CDR2: SGHRS and YFSETQ. CDR3 length: 17 amino acids. With 3 bases clipped from V and 0 bases from J, the junction kept 8 bases outside the gene matches. The CDR3 spells CASSYTAGTSSYNEQFF. The DNA of the CDR3 is TGCGCCAGCAGCTACACCGCCGGGACTAGCTCCTACAATGAGCAGTTCTTC.

This chain connects TRBV27 to TRBJ2-7, with TRBD2 matching over 8 bases. The CDR3 is 13 amino acids. V was clipped by 10 bases and J by 0 bases; unmatched bases: 5. Germline values: CDR1 MNHEY, CDR2 SMNVEV (reference sequence). CDR3 residues: CATKRGNSYEQYF. CDR3 nucleotide sequence: TGTGCCACCAAGCGGGGGAACTCCTACGAGCAGTACTTC.

V gene TRBV28 combines with J gene TRBJ1-4; TRBD1 might be the D (6 bases). V was pared by 3 bases and J by 5 bases, with 13 bases between. CDR1 and CDR2 (germline): MDHEN, SYDVKM. The length of the CDR3 is 15 residues. The CDR3 DNA follows: TGTGCCAGCAGTTTGGGAGGAACAGGGAATGAAAAACTGTTTTTT. It specifies CASSLGGTGNEKLFF.

This chain uses TRBV30 with TRBJ2-6; 8 bases map to TRBD1. CDR1 and CDR2 (germline): GTSNPN, SVGIG (reference sequence). The CDR3 runs to 16 residues. V gave up 1 base and J gave up 2 bases; unmatched junction bases: 4. CDR3 sequence reads: CAWSADRDPGANVLTF. The CDR3 DNA sequence: TGTGCCTGGAGTGCGGACAGGGACCCTGGGGCCAACGTCCTGACTTTC.

CDR3 nucleotide sequence: TGTGCCAGCAGCACGGGATTCAAAGAGACCCAGTACTTC. It specifies CASSTGFKETQYF. The chain has TRBV27 and TRBJ2-5; a possible D gene is TRBD2 (5 bases). Germline V gene lookup returns CDR1 MNHEY and CDR2 SMNVEV (reference sequence). The germline V and J ends were trimmed by 6 bases and 3 bases, with 11 bases remaining between them. The CDR3 totals 13 residues.

This chain uses TRBV12-3 or TRBV12-4 with TRBJ2-7; D is tentatively TRBD1 or TRBD2 (5 bases each). The V and J ends lost 7 bases and 6 bases respectively, with 16 bases between them. The CDR3 has 13 amino acids. The chain's CDR3 is CASNLNGAREQYF. For the CDR3, the DNA is TGTGCCAGCAATCTAAACGGGGCGCGCGAGCAGTACTTC.

The rearrangement uses TRBV30 and TRBJ2-1; D uncertain. The CDR3 covers 13 residues. From germline, CDR1 is GTSNPN and CDR2 SVGIG (reference sequence). V was shortened by 4 bases and J by 0 bases, with 7 bases between the two germline ends. CDR3 loop: CAWTGYSYNEQFF. In DNA form, the CDR3 reads TGTGCCTGGACGGGTTACTCCTACAATGAGCAGTTCTTC.

This clonotype was counted once. As DNA, the CDR3 is TGTGCCAGTAGTATAGATCCAAGAAAAGAGACCCAGTACTTC. This gives the protein CASSIDPRKETQYF. The chain links TRBV19 to TRBJ2-5; D remains ambiguous. The V gene's germline CDR1 is LNHDA and CDR2 SQIVND (reference sequence). Trimming stripped 0 bases from V and 3 bases from J, with 8 bases between. This CDR3 is built from 14 residues.

The chain has TRBV24-1 and TRBJ2-1; the D gene is possibly TRBD1 (6 bases). Germline loops: CDR1 KGHDR, CDR2 SFDVKD. The CDR3 spans 16 residues. V was cut by 4 bases and J by 1 base, with 13 bases left in between. This CDR3 is CATSDRRGSSYNEQFF. In DNA form, the CDR3 reads TGTGCCACCAGTGACCGCAGGGGCTCTTCCTACAATGAGCAGTTCTTC.

The chain recombines TRBV20-1 with TRBJ2-1, with TRBD2 matching 8 bases. The trim removed 8 bases at V and 9 bases at J, leaving 15 bases unmatched. The length of the CDR3 is 14 residues. Germline-derived CDR1 and CDR2 are DFQATT and SNEGSKA (reference sequence). The CDR3, as DNA: TGCAGTCCCCCGGGACTAGGCTTTTATAGTGAGCAGTTCTTC. Residues: CSPPGLGFYSEQFF.

The rearrangement joins TRBV27 to TRBJ1-5; D is possibly TRBD1 (5 bases). Deletions cut 6 bases from V and 3 bases from J, with 9 bases between. The germline gives CDR1 MNHEY, CDR2 SMNVEV (reference sequence). This CDR3 comprises 13 residues. This CDR3 reads CASSGHNNQPQHF. CDR3 bases: TGTGCCAGCAGCGGACACAACAATCAGCCCCAGCATTTT.

This CDR3 reads CASSTRTGGGEKLFF. The DNA of the CDR3 is TGTGCCAGCAGCACCCGGACAGGGGGCGGTGAAAAACTGTTTTTT. The chain couples TRBV3-1 to TRBJ1-4, with TRBD1 matching 11 bases. The CDR3 sequence is 15 residues long. V dropped 5 bases and J dropped 7; count of bases not matched to a gene: 6. The germline V gene has CDR1 LGHDT and CDR2 YNNKEL (reference sequence). The whole variable domain, remainder taken from reference TRBV3-1 and TRBJ1-4, is DTAVSQTPKYLVTQMGNDKSIKCEQNLGHDTMYWYKQDSKKFLKIMFSYNNKELIINETVPNRFSPKSPDKAHLNLHINSLELGDSAVYFCASSTRTGGGEKLFFGSGTQLSVL.

The gene calls are TRBV5-8 and TRBJ1-2, with no clear D. The V end was cut by 1 base, the J end by 8 bases, with 9 bases between. This CDR3 spans 12 amino acids. CDR1 and CDR2 (germline): SGHTS, YDEGEE. Here the CDR3 DNA reads TGTGCCAGCAGCTTGAACCAGAGAGGCTACACCTTC. It specifies CASSLNQRGYTF.

The chain employs TRBV4-3 and TRBJ2-7, with 7 bases that match TRBD1. This CDR3 has 15 amino acids. CDR1 is LGHNA and CDR2 is YSLEER in the germline V gene. J lost 5 bases, V lost 4 bases, and 11 bases had no gene match. In DNA form, the CDR3 reads TGCGCCAGCAGCCGCTCGACAGGGAATATACACGAGCAGTACTTC. Its protein is CASSRSTGNIHEQYF.

This chain joins TRBV3-1 and TRBJ2-5; 13 nucleotides match TRBD2. This CDR3 spans 15 amino acids. Losses at the gene ends were 3 bases for V and 3 bases for J; bases not matched to a gene: 1. Germline V gene sequence: CDR1 LGHDT, CDR2 YNNKEL (reference sequence). For the CDR3, the DNA is TGTGCCAGCAGCCAGGGGACTAGCGGGAAAGAGACCCAGTACTTC. Protein product: CASSQGTSGKETQYF.

This rearrangement joins TRBV3-1 to TRBJ2-5; perhaps TRBD2 as D (5 bases). The V end was cut by 5 bases, the J end by 2 bases, with 12 bases between. The CDR3 length is 14 residues. Germline CDR1 reads LGHDT; CDR2 reads YNNKEL (reference sequence). CDR3 region: CASSYKDLQETQYF. In DNA, the CDR3 is TGTGCCAGCAGCTACAAGGACTTACAAGAGACCCAGTACTTC.

This chain joins TRBV10-3 and TRBJ1-5; TRBD1 is a possible D gene (6 bases). From germline, CDR1 is ENHRY and CDR2 SYGVKD. The CDR3 runs to 13 residues. Trimming stripped 11 bases from V and 0 bases from J, with 11 bases between. Here the CDR3 DNA reads TGTGCCTCCCAGGGGCTTAGCAATCAGCCCCAGCATTTT. Amino acid sequence: CASQGLSNQPQHF.